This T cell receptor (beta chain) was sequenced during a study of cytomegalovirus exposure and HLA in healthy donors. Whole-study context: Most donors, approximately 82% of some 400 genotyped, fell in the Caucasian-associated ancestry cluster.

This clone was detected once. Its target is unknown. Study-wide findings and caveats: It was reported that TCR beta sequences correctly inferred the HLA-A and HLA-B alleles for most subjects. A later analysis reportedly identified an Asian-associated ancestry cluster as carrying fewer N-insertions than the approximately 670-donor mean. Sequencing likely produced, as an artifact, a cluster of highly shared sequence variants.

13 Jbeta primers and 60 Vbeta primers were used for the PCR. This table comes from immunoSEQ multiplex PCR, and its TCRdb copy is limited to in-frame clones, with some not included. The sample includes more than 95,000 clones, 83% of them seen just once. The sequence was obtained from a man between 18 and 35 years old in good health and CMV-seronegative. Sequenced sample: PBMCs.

This chain's CDR3 is CASSVAGQGYEQYF. The CDR3 DNA follows: TGTGCCAGCAGCGTAGCGGGACAGGGTTACGAGCAGTACTTC. J is TRBJ2-7 and V is TRBV9; 9 bases map to TRBD1. Germline V gene data show CDR1 as SGDLS and CDR2 as YYNGEE. V dropped 0 bases and J dropped 4; count of bases not matched to a gene: 2. This CDR3 has 14 residues.